The rows below give T cell receptor beta chains drawn from one sample of a study of cytomegalovirus exposure and HLA in healthy donors. Data came from immunoSEQ multiplex PCR; TCRdb stores just in-frame clones and leaves some out. The sample records some 170,000 clones, about 89% being singletons. The sequenced material came from PBMCs. The receptors stem from a man between 18 and 29 years old in good health and CMV-seropositive. Both conserved end residues are part of each CDR3. D genes are given only for firm matches. Not every row has a clone size; where given, it reads once, few, many or a size class.

>NA|NA|TRBJ2-2|TRBV9
TGTGCCAGCTCGACCGGGGGCACCGGGGAGCTGTTTTTT
CASSTGGTGELFF
>NA|NA|TRBJ1-4|TRBV5-1
TGCGCCAGCAGCTTGGTAGGGGGAGGGCATGAAAAACTGTTTTTT
CASSLVGGGHEKLFF
>NA|NA|TRBJ1-3|TRBV10-2
TGCGCCAGTACGGGCTCTGGAAACACCATATATTTT
CASTGSGNTIYF
>NA|NA|TRBJ2-3|TRBV27
TGTGCCAGCAGTTTACTGACAGGCCCTAGCACAGATACGCAGTATTTT
CASSLLTGPSTDTQYF
>NA|NA|TRBJ2-5|TRBV30
TGTGTTGGGGCGAATGGAAAGACCCAGTACTTC
CVGANGKTQYF
>few|NA|TRBJ2-7|TRBV30
TGTGCCTGGAGTTTGACAGCATCCTACGAGCAGTACTTC
CAWSLTASYEQYF
>NA|NA|TRBJ2-2|TRBV25-1
TGTGCCAGCTCCACGAACCCCGGGGATGGCACCGGGGAGCTGTTTTTT
CASSTNPGDGTGELFF
>NA|TRBD1|TRBJ1-1|TRBV7-9
TGTGCCAGCAGCAGTCTGACAGGGACCACTGAAGCTTTCTTT
CASSSLTGTTEAFF
>NA|NA|TRBJ2-7|TRBV9
TGTGCCAGCAGCGTATACAGGACGGGTGCCTTAGACGAGCAGTACTTC
CASSVYRTGALDEQYF
>NA|TRBD1|TRBJ1-4|TRBV6-5
TGTGCCAGCAGTAAGACGACAGGGGAGAGGGAAAAACTGTTTTTT
CASSKTTGEREKLFF
>NA|NA|TRBJ1-4|TRBV28
TGTGCCAGCAGTTCCCGGCGCCAAGGGGCAGAAAAACTGTTTTTT
CASSSRRQGAEKLFF
>NA|TRBD2|TRBJ2-7|TRBV7-3
TGTGCCAGCAGCTCCGGGGGGGGAGCTCAGCAGTACTTC
CASSSGGGAQQYF
>NA|TRBD2|TRBJ2-7|TRBV27
TGTGCCAGCAGTCCCCCCTGGACTAGCGGGAGTCGCGAGCAGTACTTC
CASSPPWTSGSREQYF
>NA|TRBD1|TRBJ2-4|TRBV7-2
TGTGCCAGCAGTGAGACAGGGGGGGTACGGGCCAAAAACATTCAGTACTTC
CASSETGGVRAKNIQYF
>NA|TRBD1|TRBJ2-2|TRBV6-5
TGTGCCAGCAGTTACTCAGGCGACAGGGGGGTCGGGGAGCTGTTTTTT
CASSYSGDRGVGELFF
>NA|NA|TRBJ2-1|TRBV9
TGTGCCAGCAGCGACAGCCGGGACTCTTACAATGAGCAGTTCTTC
CASSDSRDSYNEQFF
>NA|NA|TRBJ2-1|TRBV6-6
TGTGCCAGCAGAAAAGGGGTAACCTACAATGAGCAGTTCTTC
CASRKGVTYNEQFF
>NA|NA|TRBJ1-6|TRBV11-2
TGTGCCAGCAGCCGGGTCGCCCATTCACCCCTCCACTTT
CASSRVAHSPLHF
>NA|TRBD1|TRBJ2-2|TRBV2
TGTGCCAGCATCCAGGGGGCGTCCGGGGAGCTGTTTTTT
CASIQGASGELFF
>NA|NA|TRBJ1-2|TRBV5-1
TGCGCCAGCAGCCCCTCGACTCGGGGCTACACCTTC
CASSPSTRGYTF
>once|NA|TRBJ1-2|TRBV7-2
TGTGCCAGCAGCTTAGTAACAGGGTCTGATGGCTACACCTTC
CASSLVTGSDGYTF
>NA|NA|TRBJ1-5|TRBV28
TGTGCCAGCAGTAGAACGGGGAACAATCAGCCCCAGCATTTT
CASSRTGNNQPQHF
>NA|NA|TRBJ1-3|TRBV9
TGTGCCAGCAGCGTTATGAGCGGCCAGGGGCGCACCGGAAACACCATATATTTT
CASSVMSGQGRTGNTIYF
>NA|NA|TRBJ2-1|TRBV15
TGTGCCACTGCCGGGACTGGCAACAATGAGCAGTTCTTC
CATAGTGNNEQFF
>once|NA|TRBJ1-1|TRBV13
TGTGCCAGCAGCTACCGACAGAGTGAAGCTTTCTTT
CASSYRQSEAFF
>few|NA|TRBJ1-2|TRBV19
TGTGCCAGTAGGCGTGCAGGGGCTCACCCTTCAGACCCTTACACCTTC
CASRRAGAHPSDPYTF
>NA|TRBD1|TRBJ1-5|TRBV6-1
TGTGCCAGCAGTGCTGGCGCCGGGACAGGGGGAGCTCAGCCCCAGCATTTT
CASSAGAGTGGAQPQHF
>NA|TRBD2|TRBJ2-7|TRBV6-5
TGTGCCAGCAGTTCTAGCGGGGGCTCCTACGAGCAGTACTTC
CASSSSGGSYEQYF
>NA|NA|TRBJ1-5|TRBV21-1
TGTGCCAGATTAGGGACTCCTTATAGCAATCAGCCCCAGCATTTT
CARLGTPYSNQPQHF
>NA|NA|TRBJ2-3|TRBV27
TGTGCCAGCAGTAAGGTCCAGACTAGCACAGATACGCAGTATTTT
CASSKVQTSTDTQYF
>NA|NA|TRBJ2-7|TRBV6-5
TGTGCCAGCAGTTACTCGATTAGCTCCTACGAGCAGTACTTC
CASSYSISSYEQYF
>once|TRBD1|TRBJ1-2|TRBV4-3
TGCGCCAGCAGCCAAAATGGACAGGGGATCTATGGCTACACCTTC
CASSQNGQGIYGYTF
>NA|TRBD1|TRBJ2-5|TRBV29-1
TGCAGCGTTGAAGATACAGGGGGACAACAAGAGACCCAGTACTTC
CSVEDTGGQQETQYF
>NA|NA|TRBJ2-3|TRBV7-3
TGTGCCAGCAGCTCCAACCCGACCGGGGTTGATACGCAGTATTTT
CASSSNPTGVDTQYF